A single sample is the source of the 19 T cell receptor beta chains below, sequenced in a study of T cells in Graves' hyperthyroidism and ophthalmopathy. RNA transcripts were the template for amplifying TCR beta CDR3 regions. The primer set for the first-round RT-PCR of the TCR CDR3 was HTBI. A single record per CDR3 protein comes from TCRdb applying MiXCR to the multiplex PCR reads. Altogether over 250,000 distinct CDR3 sequences are present, roughly 22% being singletons, with the ten largest covering approximately 60%. The specimen sequenced was blood. The receptors here all came from a man aged 25 to 45 with Graves' ophthalmopathy.

This clonotype was picked up a small number of times. The V and J genes are TRBV5-1 and TRBJ2-1; 15 bases match TRBD2. After removal of 0 bases from V and 0 bases from J, the junction contained 4 bases not matched to a gene. The CDR3 is made up of 19 amino acids. The germline V gene has CDR1 SGHRS and CDR2 YFSETQ. CDR3 sequence reads: CASSLGGTSGRNSYNEQFF. The CDR3 DNA sequence: TGCGCCAGCAGCTTGGGGGGGACTAGCGGGAGGAACTCCTACAATGAGCAGTTCTTC.

This clonotype was observed at least ten times. The rearrangement uses TRBV18 and TRBJ2-7, with 9 bases that match TRBD2. The CDR3 contains 15 residues. Germline V gene sequence: CDR1 KGHSH, CDR2 LQKENI. J lost 3 bases, V lost 2 bases, and 5 bases had no gene match. CDR3 in amino acids: CASSPAAGGRYEQYF. The CDR3 DNA reads as TGTGCCAGCTCACCAGCAGCGGGAGGCCGCTACGAGCAGTACTTC. Complete variable domain (other parts from reference TRBV18 and TRBJ2-7): NAGVMQNPRHLVRRRGQEARLRCSPMKGHSHVYWYRQLPEEGLKFMVYLQKENIIDESGMPKERFSAEFPKEGPSILRIQQVVRGDSAAYFCASSPAAGGRYEQYFGPGTRLTVT.

This clonotype was recorded a few times. The V gene is TRBV6-2 or TRBV6-3, the J gene TRBJ2-1; D perhaps matches TRBD2 (6 bases). Trimming shortened V by 6 bases and J by 7 bases, and 16 bases separated the two germline ends. Germline assignment: CDR1 MNHEY and CDR2 SVGEGT. There are 14 residues in the CDR3. In DNA form, the CDR3 reads TGTGCCAGCAGCCTACGGTCGGCGGGGAATGAGCAGTTCTTC. This encodes CASSLRSAGNEQFF.

This clonotype appeared a few times. V and J are TRBV9 and TRBJ1-4, with 7 bases that match TRBD1. The CDR3 is 14 amino acids. CDR1 and CDR2 (germline): SGDLS, YYNGEE. The V segment lost 4 bases and the J segment 8 bases; nucleotides outside the gene matches: 8. DNA of the CDR3: TGTGCCAGCAGCTCAGACTACAGGGGCGAAAAACTGTTTTTT. As protein: CASSSDYRGEKLFF.

The chain carries TRBV12-3 or TRBV12-4 and TRBJ1-5, with TRBD1 matching over 10 bases. This CDR3 region has 14 residues. The trim removed 5 bases at V and 6 bases at J, leaving 4 bases unmatched. The CDR3, as DNA: TGTGCCAGCAGTGCGGGACAGGGGATTCAGCCCCAGCATTTT. Amino acid sequence: CASSAGQGIQPQHF.

This rearrangement joins TRBV6-2 or TRBV6-3 to TRBJ1-1; maybe TRBD1 (5 bases). The CDR3 extends over 15 amino acids. Germline V gene sequence: CDR1 MNHEY, CDR2 SVGEGT. Trimming removed 2 bases from V and 4 bases from J, with 14 bases in between. DNA for the CDR3: TGTGCCAGCAGTTACCTGGGGGGGGGGGTCACTGAAGCTTTCTTT. Amino acids: CASSYLGGGVTEAFF.

The chain is built from TRBV20-1 and TRBJ2-1, with 8 bases identical to TRBD2. Germline CDR1 DFQATT, CDR2 SNEGSKA (reference sequence). This CDR3 has 12 amino acids. The CDR3 DNA sequence: TGCAGCCCTACTAGCGGAGTCAATGAGCAGTTCTTC. Residues: CSPTSGVNEQFF.

Regarding this clonotype: This may be a read error: a much more frequent sequence differs by one nucleotide. V is TRBV29-1 and J is TRBJ2-5, with 10 bases matching TRBD2. V was clipped by 7 bases and J by 7 bases; unmatched bases: 12. The CDR3 is made up of 14 amino acids. From germline, CDR1 is SQVTM and CDR2 ANQGSEA. The CDR3 reads CSALGLADGGTQYF. DNA for the CDR3: TGCAGCGCGTTAGGACTAGCGGACGGGGGGACCCAGTACTTC.

This clonotype was detected a few times. The chain links TRBV5-1 to TRBJ2-7; D assignment may be TRBD1 or TRBD2 (5 bases each). This CDR3 is 14 amino acids long. V was clipped by 4 bases and J by 0 bases, with 11 bases between them. CDR1 SGHRS and CDR2 YFSETQ come from the germline V gene. The DNA for the CDR3 is TGCGCCAGCAGCCATCGGGACGTCTCCTACGAGCAGTACTTC. Its protein product is CASSHRDVSYEQYF.

This clonotype was picked up a small number of times. CDR3 in DNA: TGTGCCAGCAGTTATGAAAATCAGCCCCAGCATTTT. Amino acids: CASSYENQPQHF. The chain uses TRBV6-2 or TRBV6-3 and TRBJ1-5, with D hard to call. The germline V gene encodes CDR1 MNHEY and CDR2 SVGEGT. This CDR3 has 12 amino acids. The V end lost 3 bases, the J end lost 4 bases, and 4 bases lay between the germline ends.

This clonotype was counted a few times. This chain uses TRBV3-1 with TRBJ1-2; 7 bases match TRBD1. The germline V gene has CDR1 LGHDT and CDR2 YNNKEL (reference sequence). V trimming: 3 bases; J trimming: 6 bases; junction bases outside the gene matches: 13. The length of the CDR3 is 16 residues. The CDR3 DNA reads as TGTGCCAGCAGCCAGGAGGGGTCATACAGGGGACATGGCTACACCTTC. It specifies CASSQEGSYRGHGYTF.

This clonotype was picked up a small number of times. The V and J genes are TRBV2 and TRBJ1-5; D remains ambiguous. V dropped 5 bases and J dropped 0 bases, with 14 bases sitting between them. The CDR3 is 16 amino acids. In germline, CDR1 is SNHLY, CDR2 FYNNEI. Here the CDR3 reads CASSPSQGHSNQPQHF. The CDR3 DNA sequence: TGTGCCAGCAGTCCAAGCCAAGGCCATAGCAATCAGCCCCAGCATTTT.

The chain uses TRBV10-3 and TRBJ2-1, with D tentatively TRBD1 or TRBD2 (6 bases each). CDR3 length: 17 amino acids. The V end was cut by 6 bases, the J end by 8 bases, with 26 bases between. Germline V gene lookup returns CDR1 ENHRY and CDR2 SYGVKD. The CDR3 protein is CAISPPSSEGYRDEQFF. Written as DNA, the CDR3 is TGTGCCATCAGCCCCCCCTCTAGCGAGGGATACAGGGATGAGCAGTTCTTC.

This clonotype was counted ten times or more. This chain uses TRBV28 with TRBJ1-2; tentatively, D is TRBD1 (6 bases). Germline-derived CDR1 and CDR2 are MDHEN and SYDVKM. The V end was cut by 5 bases, the J end by 4 bases, with 8 bases between. The CDR3 runs to 12 residues. The CDR3 here is CASSIGGYGYTF. CDR3 bases: TGTGCCAGCAGTATAGGGGGCTATGGCTACACCTTC.

Points on this clonotype: A much larger clone differs by one base, so this may be a read error. This chain joins TRBV28 and TRBJ2-7, with TRBD2 matching over 10 bases. The end of the DNA fits TRBJ2-1 better, so the J call may be wrong. Germline V gives CDR1 MDHEN, CDR2 SYDVKM. The CDR3 totals 15 residues. CDR3 loop: CASRILAGNSYEQFF. As DNA, the CDR3 is TGTGCCAGCAGGATACTAGCGGGGAACTCCTACGAGCAGTTCTTC.

This clonotype was seen many times. The gene calls are TRBV5-1 and TRBJ1-1; 7 bases fit TRBD1. The CDR3 runs 11 residues. The V gene's germline CDR1 is SGHRS and CDR2 YFSETQ. V trimming: 6 bases; J trimming: 5 bases; junction bases outside the gene matches: 1. Here the CDR3 DNA reads TGCGCCAGCACGACAGGGACTGAAGCTTTCTTT. Translated: CASTTGTEAFF.

This clonotype was recorded many times. The rearrangement uses TRBV2 and TRBJ2-3; 8 bases map to TRBD1. Germline V CDR1 and CDR2: SNHLY, FYNNEI. V shed 5 bases, J shed 5 bases, and the junction held 9 bases outside the gene matches. The CDR3 is 15 amino acids. The CDR3 loop reads CASSYTGTGLDTQYF. The CDR3 nucleotides read TGTGCCAGCAGTTATACCGGGACAGGACTAGATACGCAGTATTTT.

This clonotype occurred a few times. The genes are TRBV10-1 and TRBJ1-2; 10 bases match TRBD1. CDR3 length: 16 amino acids. Unmatched junction bases numbered 9, after V lost 5 bases and J lost 3 bases. Germline V gene data show CDR1 as WNHNN and CDR2 as SYGVQD (reference sequence). The CDR3 sequence is CASSRDRGDPHYGYTF. DNA for the CDR3: TGCGCCAGCAGTCGGGACAGGGGTGACCCTCACTATGGCTACACCTTC.

This clonotype was observed a few times. The genes are TRBV12-3 or TRBV12-4 and TRBJ2-3; 9 bases agree with TRBD1. J gave up 7 bases and V 6 bases, and 8 bases lay outside the gene matches. The CDR3 loop spans 14 amino acids. DNA of the CDR3: TGTGCCAGCAGGTTTACAGGGGGCATTAATACGCAGTATTTT. Translated, it gives CASRFTGGINTQYF.